Sequencing of this TCR beta chain was carried out in a study of graft-versus-host responses after intestinal transplantation (dated by TCRdb to about 2021). Background on the whole study: The transplants that recipients got were multivisceral, liver-intestinal, or isolated intestinal. Anti-thymocyte globulin induction was given to all recipients, followed by maintenance tacrolimus and steroids for two to four years. Graft-versus-host and host-versus-graft alloreactive T cell clones were tracked in the graft, circulation and bone marrow after intestinal transplantation using bulk TCR-beta CDR3 sequencing. Alloreactive clones were identified by sequencing pre-transplant mixed lymphocyte reaction products and comparing them with unstimulated pre-transplant donor and recipient T cells. A cohort of about 26 intestinal transplant recipients, including one retransplant, was enrolled, and 3 patients lacking pretransplant specimens were excluded. Donor T cell macrochimerism was defined as a peak of at least 4% donor T cells among recipient peripheral blood mononuclear cells. Instead of going to the commercial service, samples from a few later patients were sequenced in-house on an Illumina MiSeq and processed with MiXCR. Study-wide conclusions, independent of this receptor: GvH clones were detected in recipient bone marrow, and some of these GvH clones were observed earlier in ileal mucosa or blood, consistent with an intestinal mucosal origin. Conclusions were limited by the relatively low number and heterogeneity of intestinal transplant patients. Early after transplant, declines in HvG clones were associated with peak levels of circulating GvH clones. In patients with donor T cell macrochimerism, the allografts had high GvH to HvG T cell clonal ratios.

Blood samples were collected up to 4 times in the first month after transplant and then at least monthly when available. The CDR3 starts with the cysteine, ends with the phenylalanine, and has 15 residues. Only the CDR3 DNA is retained, 45 bases long and in frame from the first base. Via the germline V gene, CDR1 is SGHDN and CDR2 FVKESK. V is clipped by 1 base and J by 1 base, and the sequence between their germline boundaries is 10 bases long. As for this clone: Its antigen is not yet known. No base qualities exist here, and no much larger clone lies one base off it.

Libraries were built with the immunoSEQ multiplex PCR assay. For most patients, genomic DNA was subjected to high-throughput TCR-beta CDR3 sequencing by Adaptive Biotechnologies. Per the source publication's procedure: TCR sequencing data for some 17 patients were retrieved from Adaptive's ImmunoSEQ software; three other patients were processed with MiXCR and VDJtools. Because the origin of CDR3 nucleotide sequences shared between donor and recipient could not be assigned, those sequences were removed. To be classed as alloreactive, a clone needed at least 2-fold expansion over unstimulated cells and a minimum CFSE-low frequency of 0.002% (template counts) or 0.001% (read counts). A clone was considered mappable if detected in the sequenced pre-transplant spleen, lymph node, or MLR CFSE-low populations of the donor or recipient. The cumulative frequency of alloreactive clones was calculated as a percentage of all sequences, weighted by copy number. Drawn from immuneACCESS, this table holds only the in-frame rearrangements with V and J called that TCRdb kept. Clones are partly lost; checked studies trace under half to an unresolved V gene and leave the rest unexplained. V, J and clone size reflect that table, while D and trimming were determined from the DNA. For this sample the table gives about 25,000 clones, of which more than 85% were detected only once. The ten largest account for around 0.57% of the sample.

The V and J genes are TRBV14 and TRBJ1-1, with no D gene named confidently. The sequenced sample was PBMCs, obtained 18 days after transplant. The TCR was taken from a human patient who received an intestinal transplant, so some T cells may come from the graft donor. The CDR3 has the sequence CASSQATTRNTEAFF. In nucleotides, the sequence is TGTGCCAGCAGCCAAGCCACGACTCGGAACACTGAAGCTTTCTTT.